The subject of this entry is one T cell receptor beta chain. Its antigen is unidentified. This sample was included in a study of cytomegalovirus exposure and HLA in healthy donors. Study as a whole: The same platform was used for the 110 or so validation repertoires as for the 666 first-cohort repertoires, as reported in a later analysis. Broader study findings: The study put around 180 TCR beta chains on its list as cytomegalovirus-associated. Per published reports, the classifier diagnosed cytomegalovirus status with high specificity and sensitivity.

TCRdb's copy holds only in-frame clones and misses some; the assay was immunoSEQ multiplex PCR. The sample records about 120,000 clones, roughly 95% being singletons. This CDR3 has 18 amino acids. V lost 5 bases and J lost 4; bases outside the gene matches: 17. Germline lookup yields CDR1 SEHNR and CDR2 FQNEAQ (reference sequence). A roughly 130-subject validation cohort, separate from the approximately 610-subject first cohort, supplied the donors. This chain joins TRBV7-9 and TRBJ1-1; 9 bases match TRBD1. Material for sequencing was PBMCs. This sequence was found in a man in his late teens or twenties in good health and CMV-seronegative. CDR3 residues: CASSPLGDREGTGTEAFF. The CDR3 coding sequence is TGTGCCAGCAGCCCCCTCGGGGACAGGGAGGGAACGGGCACTGAAGCTTTCTTT.